This record concerns one TCR beta chain sequence. The antigen remains undetermined. These data come from a study of shared clonotypes between healthy human individuals. Study-level points and caveats: When compared with the clonotypes that were shared by all four sorted-subset donors, the non-shared clonotypes turned out to have lower generation probabilities. Estimated clonotype richness was generally higher in naive than memory subsets.

The data were produced by immunoSEQ multiplex PCR, yet TCRdb's version contains in-frame clones alone and is incomplete. This table holds some 2,000,000 clones, 85% to 95% found once. In germline, CDR1 is MDHEN, CDR2 SYDVKM. Trimming took 4 bases from V and 2 from J, leaving 9 bases between them. This CDR3 is 14 amino acids long. This sequence was found in a man aged 18 to 30 in good health. V gene TRBV28 combines with J gene TRBJ1-3; D is undetermined. Sequenced sample: naive CD4+ T cells sorted from blood. The subset is: CD45RA+ positively selected. CDR3 amino acids: CASSSEKPGNTIYF. DNA for the CDR3: TGTGCCAGCAGTTCGGAAAAGCCTGGAAACACCATATATTTT.